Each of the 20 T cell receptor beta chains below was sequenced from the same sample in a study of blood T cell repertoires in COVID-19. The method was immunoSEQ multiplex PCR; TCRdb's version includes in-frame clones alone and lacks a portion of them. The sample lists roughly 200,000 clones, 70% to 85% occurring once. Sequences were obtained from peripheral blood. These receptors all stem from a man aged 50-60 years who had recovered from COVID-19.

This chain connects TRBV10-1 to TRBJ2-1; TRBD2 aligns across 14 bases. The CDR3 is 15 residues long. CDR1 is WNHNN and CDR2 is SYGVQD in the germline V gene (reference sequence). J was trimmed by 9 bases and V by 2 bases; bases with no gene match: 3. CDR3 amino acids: CASSEGTSGSLEQFF. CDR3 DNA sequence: TGCGCCAGCAGTGAGGGGACTAGCGGGAGTCTTGAGCAGTTCTTC.

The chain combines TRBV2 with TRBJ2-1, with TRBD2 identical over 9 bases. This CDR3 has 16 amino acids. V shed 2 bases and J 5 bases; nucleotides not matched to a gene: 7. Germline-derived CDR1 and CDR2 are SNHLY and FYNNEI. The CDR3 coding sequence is TGTGCCAGCAGTGAACTAGGGGCGGGAGGGAACAATGAGCAGTTCTTC. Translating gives CASSELGAGGNNEQFF.

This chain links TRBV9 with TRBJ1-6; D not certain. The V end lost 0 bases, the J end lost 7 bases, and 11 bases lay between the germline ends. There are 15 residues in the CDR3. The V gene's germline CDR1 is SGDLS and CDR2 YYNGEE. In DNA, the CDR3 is TGTGCCAGCAGCGTAGCTGAAGGGAGAAATTCACCCCTCCACTTT. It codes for CASSVAEGRNSPLHF.

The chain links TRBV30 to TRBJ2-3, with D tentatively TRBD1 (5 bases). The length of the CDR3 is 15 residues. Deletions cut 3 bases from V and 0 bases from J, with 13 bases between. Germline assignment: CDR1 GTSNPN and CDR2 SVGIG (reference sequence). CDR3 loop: CAWSEWQGSTDTQYF. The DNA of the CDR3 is TGTGCCTGGAGCGAGTGGCAGGGAAGCACAGATACGCAGTATTTT.

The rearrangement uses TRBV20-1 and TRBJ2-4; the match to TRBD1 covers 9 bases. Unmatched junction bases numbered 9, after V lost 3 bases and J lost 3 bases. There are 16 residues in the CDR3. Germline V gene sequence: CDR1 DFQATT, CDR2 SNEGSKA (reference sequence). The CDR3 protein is CSASDPGQGGKNIQYF. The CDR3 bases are TGCAGTGCTAGTGATCCGGGACAGGGAGGCAAAAACATTCAGTACTTC.

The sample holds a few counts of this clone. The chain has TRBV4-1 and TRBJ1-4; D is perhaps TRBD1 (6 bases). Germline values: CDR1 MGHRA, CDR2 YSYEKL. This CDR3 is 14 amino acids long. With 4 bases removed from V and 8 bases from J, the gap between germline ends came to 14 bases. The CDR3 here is CASSPWTDGEKLFF. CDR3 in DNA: TGCGCCAGCAGCCCATGGACAGATGGGGAAAAACTGTTTTTT.

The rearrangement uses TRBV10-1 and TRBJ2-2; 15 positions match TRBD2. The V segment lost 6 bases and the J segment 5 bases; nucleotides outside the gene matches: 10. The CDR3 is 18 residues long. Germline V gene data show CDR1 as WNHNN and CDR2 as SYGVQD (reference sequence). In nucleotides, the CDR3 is TGCGCCAGCAGGAGGACTAGCGGGAGGGGGTACATAACCGGGGAGCTGTTTTTT. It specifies CASRRTSGRGYITGELFF.

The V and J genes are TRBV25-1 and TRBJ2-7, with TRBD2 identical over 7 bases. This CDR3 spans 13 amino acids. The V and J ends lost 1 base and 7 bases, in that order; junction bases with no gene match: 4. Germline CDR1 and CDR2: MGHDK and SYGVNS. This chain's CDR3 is CASSESWGGEQYF. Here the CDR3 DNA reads TGTGCCAGCAGTGAATCATGGGGGGGTGAGCAGTACTTC.

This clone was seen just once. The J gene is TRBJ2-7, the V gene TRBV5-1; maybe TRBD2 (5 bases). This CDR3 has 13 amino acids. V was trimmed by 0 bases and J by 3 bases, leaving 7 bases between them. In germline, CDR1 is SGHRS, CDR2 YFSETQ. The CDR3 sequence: CASSLARDYEQYF. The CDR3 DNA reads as TGCGCCAGCAGCTTGGCCCGGGACTACGAGCAGTACTTC. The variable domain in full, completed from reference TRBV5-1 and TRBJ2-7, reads KAGVTQTPRYLIKTRGQQVTLSCSPISGHRSVSWYQQTPGQGLQFLFEYFSETQRNKGNFPGRFSGRQFSNSRSEMNVSTLELGDSALYLCASSLARDYEQYFGPGTRLTVT.

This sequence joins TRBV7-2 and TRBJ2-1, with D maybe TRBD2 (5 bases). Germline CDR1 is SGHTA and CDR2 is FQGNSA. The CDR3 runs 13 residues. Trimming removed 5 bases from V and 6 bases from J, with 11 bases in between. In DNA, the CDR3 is TGTGCCAGCAGCCAACGTCGGGGCAATGAGCAGTTCTTC. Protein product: CASSQRRGNEQFF.

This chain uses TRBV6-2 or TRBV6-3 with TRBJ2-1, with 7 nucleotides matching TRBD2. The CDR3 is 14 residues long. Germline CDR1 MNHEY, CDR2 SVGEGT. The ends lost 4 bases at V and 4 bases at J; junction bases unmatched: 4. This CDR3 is CASSWSGIYNEQFF. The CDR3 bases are TGTGCCAGCAGTTGGAGCGGGATATACAATGAGCAGTTCTTC.

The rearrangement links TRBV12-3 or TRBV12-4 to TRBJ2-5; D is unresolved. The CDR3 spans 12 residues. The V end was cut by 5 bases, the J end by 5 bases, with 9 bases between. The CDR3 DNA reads TGTGCCAGCAGTCCCATCTATGAGACCCAGTACTTC. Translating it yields CASSPIYETQYF.

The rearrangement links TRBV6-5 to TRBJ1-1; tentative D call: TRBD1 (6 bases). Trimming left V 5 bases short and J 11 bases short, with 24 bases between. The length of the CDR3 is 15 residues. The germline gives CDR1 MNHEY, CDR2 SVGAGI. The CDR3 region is CASSTGQRSHRRAFF. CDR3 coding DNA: TGTGCCAGCAGTACCGGACAGAGATCACACCGACGGGCTTTCTTT.

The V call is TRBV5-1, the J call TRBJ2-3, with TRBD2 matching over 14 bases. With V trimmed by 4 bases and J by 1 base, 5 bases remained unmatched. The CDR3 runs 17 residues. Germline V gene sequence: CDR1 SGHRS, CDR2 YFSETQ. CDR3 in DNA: TGCGCCAGCAGCCCGGGACTAGCGGGAGCCGGCACAGATACGCAGTATTTT. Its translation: CASSPGLAGAGTDTQYF.

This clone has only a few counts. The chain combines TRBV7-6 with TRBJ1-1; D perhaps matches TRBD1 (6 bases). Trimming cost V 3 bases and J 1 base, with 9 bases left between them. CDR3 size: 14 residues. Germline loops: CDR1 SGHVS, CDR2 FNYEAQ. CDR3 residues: CASSLTGQNTEAFF. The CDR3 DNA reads TGTGCCAGCAGCTTGACAGGCCAGAACACTGAAGCTTTCTTT.

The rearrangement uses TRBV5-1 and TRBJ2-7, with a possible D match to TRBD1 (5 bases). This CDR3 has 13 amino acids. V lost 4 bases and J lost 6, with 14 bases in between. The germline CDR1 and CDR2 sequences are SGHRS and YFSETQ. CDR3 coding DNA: TGCGCCAGCAGCATGGACACCTCATCCGAGCAGTACTTC. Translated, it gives CASSMDTSSEQYF.

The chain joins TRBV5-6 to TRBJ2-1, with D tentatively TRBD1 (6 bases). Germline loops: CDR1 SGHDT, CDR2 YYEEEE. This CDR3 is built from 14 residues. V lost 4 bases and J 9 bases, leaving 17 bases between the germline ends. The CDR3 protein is CASSRFQGLIEQFF. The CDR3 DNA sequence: TGTGCCAGCAGCCGATTCCAGGGGCTCATTGAGCAGTTCTTC.

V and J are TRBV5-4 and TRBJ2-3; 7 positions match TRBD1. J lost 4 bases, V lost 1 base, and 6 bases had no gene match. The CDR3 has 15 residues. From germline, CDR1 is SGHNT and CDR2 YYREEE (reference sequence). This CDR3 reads CASSLSGQYPDTQYF. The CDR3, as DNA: TGTGCCAGCAGCTTGTCGGGACAGTACCCAGATACGCAGTATTTT.

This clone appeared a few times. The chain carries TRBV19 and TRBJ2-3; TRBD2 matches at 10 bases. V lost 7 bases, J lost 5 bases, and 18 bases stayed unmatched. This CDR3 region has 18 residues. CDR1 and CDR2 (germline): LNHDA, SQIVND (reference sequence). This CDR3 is CASTQNAQREGRRDTQYF. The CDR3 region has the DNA TGTGCCAGTACCCAGAACGCCCAGCGGGAGGGCCGAAGAGATACGCAGTATTTT.

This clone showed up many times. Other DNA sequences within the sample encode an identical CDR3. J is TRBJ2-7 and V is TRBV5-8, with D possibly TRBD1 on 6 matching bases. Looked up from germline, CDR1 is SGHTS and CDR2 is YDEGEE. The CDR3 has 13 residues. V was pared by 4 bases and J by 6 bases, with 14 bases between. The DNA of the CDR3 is TGTGCCAGCAGCATAACAGGGTTCGGCGAGCAGTACTTC. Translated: CASSITGFGEQYF.